This TCR beta chain was recovered during a study of regulatory T cells in long-lasting Graves disease. Assembly of TCR beta libraries relied on iRepertoire HTBI primers together with Arm-PCR of CDR3 regions. Using its own MiXCR run on the multiplex PCR reads, TCRdb lists one record per CDR3 protein. The data show about 240,000 distinct CDR3 sequences, around 20% seen once. The time point denotes: newly diagnosed GD, antithyroid drugs for less than 3 months. With RNA extracted from PBMCs as input, the TCR library was made. With 4 bases removed from V and 4 bases from J, the gap between germline ends came to 6 bases. This CDR3 comprises 12 residues. CDR1 SGHKS and CDR2 YYEKEE come from the germline V gene (reference sequence). Study observations and caveats: Whereas new patients shared 900 to 1,000 public clonotypes, persistent patients shared more, at 2,500 to 3,500.

This clonotype was recorded a few times. Antigen: not known. The chain joins TRBV5-5 to TRBJ1-5; D is unclear. The material was peripheral blood mononuclear cells (PBMCs), obtained at new diagnosis, from a patient treated with antithyroid drugs. The receptor comes from a female donor with Graves disease. The CDR3 DNA follows: TGTGCCAGCAGCCTCCTAAATCAGCCCCAGCATTTT. Translated, it gives CASSLLNQPQHF.